These T cell receptor beta chains were read from a single sample in a study of regulatory T cells in long-lasting Graves disease. TCRdb analysed the multiplex PCR reads with MiXCR anew, one entry per CDR3 protein. The table lists a few hundred thousand distinct CDR3 sequences, 14% of them singletons. These records were also assigned to another study, of T cells in Graves' hyperthyroidism and ophthalmopathy.

Here the sequenced sample was peripheral blood mononuclear cells (PBMCs), taken at new diagnosis, from a patient treated with antithyroid drugs. Every receptor here comes from a woman in her 50s with Graves disease. CDR3s include the opening cysteine and the closing phenylalanine or tryptophan. The order of the fields is clone size, D gene, V gene, J gene, CDR3 DNA, CDR3 protein. A D gene is named only where the DNA matches it firmly. Clone size is given for some rows only: seen once, a few or many times, or a class if the clone is expanded.

>many|TRBD2|TRBV7-9|TRBJ2-7
TGTGCCAGCAGCGCTCCGGGACTAGCGGGAGCCGAGCAGTACTTC
CASSAPGLAGAEQYF
>NA|TRBD1|TRBV10-3|TRBJ1-5
TGTGCCATCAGGCCGGGACAGGGCAATCAGCCCCAGCATTTT
CAIRPGQGNQPQHF
>many|TRBD1|TRBV28|TRBJ1-2
TGTGCCAGCAGTCCAGAGGACAGGGAGGAGGGTGGCTACACCTTC
CASSPEDREEGGYTF
>NA|TRBD1|TRBV30|TRBJ1-6
TGTGCCTGGAGTGGGACAGGGGGCTTCCGCTCACCCCTCCACTTT
CAWSGTGGFRSPLHF
>many|TRBD2|TRBV2|TRBJ2-1
TGTGCCAGCAGAAAACTAGCGGGATCATACAATGAGCAGTTCTTC
CASRKLAGSYNEQFF
>NA|TRBD2|TRBV5-1|TRBJ2-2
TGCGCCAGCAGCTTTGGGCTAGCGGGAGGGCCCAACGGGGAGCTGTTTTTT
CASSFGLAGGPNGELFF
>many|NA|TRBV7-9|TRBJ1-2
TGTGCCAGCAGCTTAGGGTGGGGGCCGAATGGCTACACCTTC
CASSLGWGPNGYTF
>few|TRBD1|TRBV10-2|TRBJ1-4
TGCGCCAGCCAGTCAGGGGGGGATGAAAAACTGTTTTTT
CASQSGGDEKLFF
>many|TRBD1|TRBV6-1|TRBJ1-6
TGTGCCAGCAGTGATGGGACAGGGAACTCACCCCTCCACTTT
CASSDGTGNSPLHF
>NA|NA|TRBV27|TRBJ1-2
TGTGCCAGCAGTAAACAGGGCATGGATGGCTACACCTTC
CASSKQGMDGYTF
>few|TRBD2|TRBV20-1|TRBJ2-1
TGCAGTGCTCGCCGACTAGCGGGAGCGTGCAATGAGCAGTTCTTC
CSARRLAGACNEQFF
>many|NA|TRBV5-5|TRBJ1-1
TGTGCCAGCAGCGGGGGCATCGGAGCTTTCTTT
CASSGGIGAFF
>few|NA|TRBV3-1|TRBJ2-1
TGTGCCAGCAGCCAATTTTTTTCTAGCGCACTCTACAATGAGCAGTTCTTC
CASSQFFSSALYNEQFF
>many|TRBD2|TRBV28|TRBJ2-7
TGTGCCAGCAGCTCCGGACTAGCTGGGGTCTACGAGCAGTACTTC
CASSSGLAGVYEQYF
>many|TRBD2|TRBV6-2/TRBV6-3|TRBJ2-3
TGTGCCAGCAGTTACTCGAGACTAGCGGGGACGCCAGATACGCAGTATTTT
CASSYSRLAGTPDTQYF
>many|TRBD2|TRBV5-4|TRBJ2-5
TGTGCCAGCAGCTTGACACGGACTAGCGGGAGCCAAGAGACCCAGTACTTC
CASSLTRTSGSQETQYF
>many|NA|TRBV3-1|TRBJ2-2
TGTGCCAGCAGCCACGATTCAGGGGACGGGGAGCTGTTTTTT
CASSHDSGDGELFF
>NA|NA|TRBV27|TRBJ2-7
TGTGCCAGCAGTTTCCGGGGAGACGCGGGCGAGCAGTACTTC
CASSFRGDAGEQYF
>NA|NA|TRBV14|TRBJ2-5
TGTGCCAGCAGCCAAGAAAGGACGTCCCAAGGAGAGACCCAGTACTTC
CASSQERTSQGETQYF
>NA|NA|TRBV29-1|TRBJ2-1
TGCAGCGTACCAGGGGGGCCTGGTGAGCAGTTCTTC
CSVPGGPGEQFF